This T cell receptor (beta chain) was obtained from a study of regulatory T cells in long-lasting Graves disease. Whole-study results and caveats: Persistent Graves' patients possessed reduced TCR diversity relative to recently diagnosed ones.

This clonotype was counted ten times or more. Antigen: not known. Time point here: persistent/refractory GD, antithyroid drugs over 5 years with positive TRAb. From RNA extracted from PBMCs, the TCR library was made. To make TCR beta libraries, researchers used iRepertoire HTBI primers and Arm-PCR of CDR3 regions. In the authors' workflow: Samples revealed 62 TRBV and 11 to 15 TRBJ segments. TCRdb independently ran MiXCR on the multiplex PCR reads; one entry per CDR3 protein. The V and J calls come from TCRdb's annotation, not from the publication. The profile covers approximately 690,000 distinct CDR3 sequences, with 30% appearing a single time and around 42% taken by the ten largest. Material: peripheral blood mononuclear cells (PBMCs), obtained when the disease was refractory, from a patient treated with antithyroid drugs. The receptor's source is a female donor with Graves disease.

The CDR3, as DNA: TGTGCCAGCAGTCCGGGTAGGGTTACTGAAGCTTTCTTT. It specifies CASSPGRVTEAFF. The chain uses TRBV18 and TRBJ1-1, with D unresolved. With 8 bases removed from V and 5 bases from J, the gap between germline ends came to 15 bases. CDR3 length: 13 residues. The germline CDR1 and CDR2 sequences are KGHSH and LQKENI.